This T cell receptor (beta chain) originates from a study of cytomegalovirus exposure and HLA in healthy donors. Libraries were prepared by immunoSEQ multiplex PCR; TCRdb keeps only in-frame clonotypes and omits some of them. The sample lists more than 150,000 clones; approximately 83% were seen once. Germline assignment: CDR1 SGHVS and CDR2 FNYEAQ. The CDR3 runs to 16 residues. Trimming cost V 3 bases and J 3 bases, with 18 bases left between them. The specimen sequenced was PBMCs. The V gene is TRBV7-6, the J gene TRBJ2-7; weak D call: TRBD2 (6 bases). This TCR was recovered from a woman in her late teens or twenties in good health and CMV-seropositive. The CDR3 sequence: CASSFEAGRRSYEQYF. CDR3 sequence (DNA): TGTGCCAGCAGCTTTGAAGCGGGTCGACGTAGCTACGAGCAGTACTTC.